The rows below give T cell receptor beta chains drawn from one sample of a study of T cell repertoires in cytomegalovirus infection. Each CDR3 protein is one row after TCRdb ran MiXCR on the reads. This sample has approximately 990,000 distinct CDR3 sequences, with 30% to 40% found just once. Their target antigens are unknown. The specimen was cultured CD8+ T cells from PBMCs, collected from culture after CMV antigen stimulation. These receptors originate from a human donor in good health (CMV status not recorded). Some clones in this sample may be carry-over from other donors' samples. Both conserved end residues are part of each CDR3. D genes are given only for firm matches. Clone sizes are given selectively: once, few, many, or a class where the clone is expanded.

CDR3 protein: CASSDGTPISNQPQHF; CDR3 DNA: TGTGCCAGCAGCGACGGGACACCCATAAGCAATCAGCCCCAGCATTTT; clone size: -; CDR3 length: 16; V gene: TRBV7-6; J gene: TRBJ1-5; D gene: -
CDR3 protein: CASGLVVGGPLHF; CDR3 DNA: TGTGCTAGTGGTTTGGTGGTTGGGGGTCCCCTCCACTTT; clone size: few; CDR3 length: 13; V gene: TRBV12-5; J gene: TRBJ1-6; D gene: -
CDR3 protein: CASSSHRGSYEQYF; CDR3 DNA: TGTGCCAGCAGTTCTCACAGGGGCTCCTACGAGCAGTACTTC; clone size: many; CDR3 length: 14; V gene: TRBV12-3/TRBV12-4; J gene: TRBJ2-7; D gene: TRBD1
CDR3 protein: CSGGGAKNIQYF; CDR3 DNA: TGCAGCGGGGGGGGAGCCAAAAACATTCAGTACTTC; clone size: -; CDR3 length: 12; V gene: TRBV20-1; J gene: TRBJ2-4; D gene: TRBD2
CDR3 protein: CASSLGQLGTGELFF; CDR3 DNA: TGTGCCAGCAGCTTAGGGCAGCTGGGCACCGGGGAGCTGTTTTTT; clone size: many; CDR3 length: 15; V gene: TRBV7-6; J gene: TRBJ2-2; D gene: -
CDR3 protein: CASSLAGAVGDGYTF; CDR3 DNA: TGCGCCAGCAGCTTGGCAGGGGCCGTGGGGGATGGCTACACCTTC; clone size: few; CDR3 length: 15; V gene: TRBV5-1; J gene: TRBJ1-2; D gene: -
CDR3 protein: CASSLYRGWNTEAFF; CDR3 DNA: TGTGCCAGCAGCCTATATAGGGGTTGGAACACTGAAGCTTTCTTT; clone size: many; CDR3 length: 15; V gene: TRBV7-9; J gene: TRBJ1-1; D gene: -
CDR3 protein: CASSLRQGAPQETQYF; CDR3 DNA: TGTGCCAGCAGTCTACGACAGGGGGCTCCCCAAGAGACCCAGTACTTC; clone size: few; CDR3 length: 16; V gene: TRBV27; J gene: TRBJ2-5; D gene: TRBD1
CDR3 protein: CASTTGWDQPQHF; CDR3 DNA: TGTGCCAGCACCACCGGTTGGGATCAGCCCCAGCATTTT; clone size: once; CDR3 length: 13; V gene: TRBV6-8; J gene: TRBJ1-5; D gene: -
CDR3 protein: CASSPPESSYEQYF; CDR3 DNA: TGTGCCAGCAGCCCCCCCGAGAGCTCCTACGAGCAGTACTTC; clone size: few; CDR3 length: 14; V gene: TRBV14; J gene: TRBJ2-7; D gene: -
CDR3 protein: CASSLTFYSYNEQFF; CDR3 DNA: TGTGCCAGCAGCTTGACTTTCTACTCCTACAATGAGCAGTTCTTC; clone size: -; CDR3 length: 15; V gene: TRBV5-6; J gene: TRBJ2-1; D gene: -
CDR3 protein: CASSQEQGYEAFF; CDR3 DNA: TGCGCCAGCAGCCAAGAACAGGGATATGAAGCTTTCTTT; clone size: few; CDR3 length: 13; V gene: TRBV4-1; J gene: TRBJ1-1; D gene: -
CDR3 protein: CASSYYQGASIYGYTF; CDR3 DNA: TGTGCCAGCAGTTACTACCAGGGGGCATCAATCTATGGCTACACCTTC; clone size: -; CDR3 length: 16; V gene: TRBV6-5; J gene: TRBJ1-2; D gene: TRBD1
CDR3 protein: CSASPVRRYSGNTIYF; CDR3 DNA: TGCAGTGCTAGCCCCGTAAGAAGGTACTCTGGAAACACCATATATTTT; clone size: -; CDR3 length: 16; V gene: TRBV20-1; J gene: TRBJ1-3; D gene: -
CDR3 protein: CASSHDDNMNTEAFF; CDR3 DNA: TGTGCCAGCAGCCATGACGACAACATGAACACTGAAGCTTTCTTT; clone size: -; CDR3 length: 15; V gene: TRBV3-1; J gene: TRBJ1-1; D gene: -
CDR3 protein: CASSIAGRGNQPQHF; CDR3 DNA: TGTGCCAGTAGTATAGCGGGGAGAGGCAATCAGCCCCAGCATTTT; clone size: -; CDR3 length: 15; V gene: TRBV19; J gene: TRBJ1-5; D gene: -
CDR3 protein: CSVEGQGSEAFF; CDR3 DNA: TGCAGCGTTGAGGGACAAGGTTCTGAAGCTTTCTTT; clone size: -; CDR3 length: 12; V gene: TRBV29-1; J gene: TRBJ1-1; D gene: -
CDR3 protein: CASSQGWADGTNLPDTQYF; CDR3 DNA: TGTGCCAGCAGCCAAGGTTGGGCGGACGGGACAAACTTACCCGATACGCAGTATTTT; clone size: -; CDR3 length: 19; V gene: TRBV3-1; J gene: TRBJ2-3; D gene: -
CDR3 protein: CASSVEQDTEAFF; CDR3 DNA: TGTGCCAGCAGCGTAGAGCAAGACACTGAAGCTTTCTTT; clone size: -; CDR3 length: 13; V gene: TRBV9; J gene: TRBJ1-1; D gene: -
CDR3 protein: CASTGAVTEELFF; CDR3 DNA: TGTGCCAGCACCGGGGCAGTCACCGAGGAGCTGTTTTTT; clone size: -; CDR3 length: 13; V gene: TRBV7-9; J gene: TRBJ2-2; D gene: -
CDR3 protein: CASKGKTGGLNTEAFF; CDR3 DNA: TGCGCCAGCAAGGGTAAAACAGGCGGTCTGAACACTGAAGCTTTCTTT; clone size: few; CDR3 length: 16; V gene: TRBV10-2; J gene: TRBJ1-1; D gene: -
CDR3 protein: CAIRPTGLDTDTQYF; CDR3 DNA: TGTGCCATCAGGCCTACCGGGCTTGACACAGATACGCAGTATTTT; clone size: -; CDR3 length: 15; V gene: TRBV10-3; J gene: TRBJ2-3; D gene: -
CDR3 protein: CASSSNRGRTYEQYF; CDR3 DNA: TGTGCCAGCAGTTCTAACAGGGGGCGAACCTACGAGCAGTACTTC; clone size: -; CDR3 length: 15; V gene: TRBV9; J gene: TRBJ2-7; D gene: TRBD1
CDR3 protein: CASTFTGDGYTF; CDR3 DNA: TGTGCCAGCACCTTTACAGGCGATGGCTACACCTTC; clone size: many; CDR3 length: 12; V gene: TRBV28; J gene: TRBJ1-2; D gene: -
CDR3 protein: CSVWWGARGYTF; CDR3 DNA: TGCAGCGTGTGGTGGGGGGCGCGGGGCTACACCTTC; clone size: -; CDR3 length: 12; V gene: TRBV29-1; J gene: TRBJ1-2; D gene: -
CDR3 protein: CASSYRTSGVTQYF; CDR3 DNA: TGTGCCAGCAGCTACAGGACTAGCGGGGTAACGCAGTATTTT; clone size: many; CDR3 length: 14; V gene: TRBV7-6; J gene: TRBJ2-3; D gene: TRBD2
CDR3 protein: CASRQGDGEQYF; CDR3 DNA: TGTGCCAGCAGACAGGGGGATGGGGAGCAGTACTTC; clone size: -; CDR3 length: 12; V gene: TRBV27; J gene: TRBJ2-7; D gene: TRBD1
CDR3 protein: CASSSTPGQGQVSYNSPLHF; CDR3 DNA: TGTGCCAGCAGCTCTACTCCGGGACAGGGGCAAGTCTCCTATAATTCACCCCTCCACTTT; clone size: many; CDR3 length: 20; V gene: TRBV7-6; J gene: TRBJ1-6; D gene: TRBD1
CDR3 protein: CASSFIPVGTAAQQYF; CDR3 DNA: TGTGCCAGCAGTTTTATCCCCGTAGGGACAGCGGCTCAGCAGTACTTC; clone size: -; CDR3 length: 16; V gene: TRBV27; J gene: TRBJ2-7; D gene: TRBD1
CDR3 protein: CASSLLGLNSPLHF; CDR3 DNA: TGTGCCAGCAGCCTATTAGGGCTTAATTCACCCCTCCACTTT; clone size: -; CDR3 length: 14; V gene: TRBV12-3/TRBV12-4; J gene: TRBJ1-6; D gene: -
CDR3 protein: CASSLKGQGYLIGTQYF; CDR3 DNA: TGTGCCAGCAGCTTAAAGGGACAGGGGTACCTAATCGGAACCCAGTACTTT; clone size: -; CDR3 length: 17; V gene: TRBV7-6; J gene: TRBJ2-5; D gene: TRBD1
CDR3 protein: CASNLRTSSYEQYF; CDR3 DNA: TGTGCCAGCAATCTCCGGACATCCTCCTACGAGCAGTACTTC; clone size: -; CDR3 length: 14; V gene: TRBV2; J gene: TRBJ2-7; D gene: -
CDR3 protein: CASSYSIGWTEAFF; CDR3 DNA: TGTGCCAGCAGTTACTCGATTGGGTGGACTGAAGCTTTCTTT; clone size: -; CDR3 length: 14; V gene: TRBV6-5; J gene: TRBJ1-1; D gene: -
CDR3 protein: CASSPKMNTEAFF; CDR3 DNA: TGTGCCAGCAGCCCAAAAATGAACACTGAAGCTTTCTTT; clone size: many; CDR3 length: 13; V gene: TRBV7-6; J gene: TRBJ1-1; D gene: -
CDR3 protein: CASSIDVGKETQYF; CDR3 DNA: TGTGCCAGTAGTATAGATGTGGGTAAAGAGACCCAGTACTTC; clone size: few; CDR3 length: 14; V gene: TRBV19; J gene: TRBJ2-5; D gene: -
CDR3 protein: CASSPWGVSTDTQYF; CDR3 DNA: TGTGCCAGCAGCCCTTGGGGGGTAAGCACAGATACGCAGTATTTT; clone size: many; CDR3 length: 15; V gene: TRBV27; J gene: TRBJ2-3; D gene: -
CDR3 protein: CASSPSVLYGYTF; CDR3 DNA: TGTGCCAGCAGTCCGTCGGTGCTGTATGGCTACACCTTC; clone size: many; CDR3 length: 13; V gene: TRBV27; J gene: TRBJ1-2; D gene: -
CDR3 protein: CASSYLAGGPRETQYF; CDR3 DNA: TGTGCCAGCAGTTACTTAGCGGGGGGGCCAAGGGAGACCCAGTACTTC; clone size: once; CDR3 length: 16; V gene: TRBV27; J gene: TRBJ2-5; D gene: TRBD2
CDR3 protein: CASSERDSRELFF; CDR3 DNA: TGTGCCAGCAGTGAACGGGACAGCAGGGAGCTGTTTTTT; clone size: -; CDR3 length: 13; V gene: TRBV6-1; J gene: TRBJ2-2; D gene: TRBD1
CDR3 protein: CASSTGTGNNQPQHF; CDR3 DNA: TGTGCCAGTAGTACCGGGACAGGGAACAATCAGCCCCAGCATTTT; clone size: few; CDR3 length: 15; V gene: TRBV19; J gene: TRBJ1-5; D gene: TRBD1
CDR3 protein: CASSLYGNGDYEQYF; CDR3 DNA: TGTGCCAGCAGTTTGTACGGGAACGGAGACTACGAGCAGTACTTC; clone size: few; CDR3 length: 15; V gene: TRBV27; J gene: TRBJ2-7; D gene: -